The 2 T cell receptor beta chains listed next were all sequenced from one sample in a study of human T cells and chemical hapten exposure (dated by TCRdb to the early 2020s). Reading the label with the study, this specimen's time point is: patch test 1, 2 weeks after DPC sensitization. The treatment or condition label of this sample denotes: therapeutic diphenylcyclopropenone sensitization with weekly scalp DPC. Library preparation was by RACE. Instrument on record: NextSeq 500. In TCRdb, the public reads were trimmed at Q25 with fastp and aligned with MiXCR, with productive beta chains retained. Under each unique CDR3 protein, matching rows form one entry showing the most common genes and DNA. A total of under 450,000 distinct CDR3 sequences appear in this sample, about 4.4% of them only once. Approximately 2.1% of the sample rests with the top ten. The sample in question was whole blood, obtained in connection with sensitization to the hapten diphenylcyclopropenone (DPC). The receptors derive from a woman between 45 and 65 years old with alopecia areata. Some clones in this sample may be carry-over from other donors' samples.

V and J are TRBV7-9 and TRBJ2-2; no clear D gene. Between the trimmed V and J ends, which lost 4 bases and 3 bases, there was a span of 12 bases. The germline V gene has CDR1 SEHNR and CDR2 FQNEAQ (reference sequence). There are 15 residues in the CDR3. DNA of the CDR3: TGTGCCAGCAGCTACGGAGAGGCGGACACCGGGGAGCTGTTTTTT. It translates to CASSYGEADTGELFF.

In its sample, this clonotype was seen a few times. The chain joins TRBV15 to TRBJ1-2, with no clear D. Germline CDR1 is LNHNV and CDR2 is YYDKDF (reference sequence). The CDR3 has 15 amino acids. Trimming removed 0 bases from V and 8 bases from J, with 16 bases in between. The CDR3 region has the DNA TGTGCCACCAGCAGAGATAAGCGGGGTCCCTACGGCTACACCTTC. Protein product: CATSRDKRGPYGYTF.